What follows is one T cell receptor (beta chain) and its context. The antigen this receptor binds is unknown. Within one base of it there is no much larger clone, and no base qualities were kept. The donors were healthy, HIV-negative adults who had no recently reported acute infections or vaccinations. Every donor was a Caucasian adult living in Nashville, Tennessee, USA. CD4+ T cells were enriched by magnetic negative selection; naive cells were then positively selected on CD45RA, and the negative fraction formed the memory subset. After blood collection by leukapheresis, PBMCs were isolated using Ficoll-Histopaque density gradient centrifugation and then cryopreserved in the vapor phase of liquid nitrogen. Purity and quantity of every magnetically sorted T cell population were checked by analytical flow cytometry. From each sorted fraction, genomic DNA was isolated and quantified by UV absorbance on a Nanodrop 2000c.

Using the deep immunoSEQ assay, multiplex PCR amplified TCR CDR3 regions from genomic DNA. Extracted genomic DNA from each cell subset was spread evenly across all wells of several immunoSEQ 96-well plates, with each plate serving as a replicate. Each replicate PCR for sorted subsets received about 0.2 ug genomic DNA, equal to tens of thousands of T cell genomes. The purified libraries were quantified using a Qubit 3.0 fluorometer, sized with a Bioanalyzer 2100, and then quantified again using the KAPA Library Quantification kit. Each immunoSEQ 96-well plate was sequenced on its own single-read 150-cycle Illumina NextSeq 550 flow cell. The original methods were these. Because only junctional sequences without quality scores were contained in the immunoSEQ output, filtering matching that applied to full-length reads could not be performed. Sequences were annotated with PyIR, a Python wrapper for IgBLAST v1.9, using IMGT germline references to assign V/J genes and CDR3. Any read was removed if the V/J assignment was weak (E-value above 1e-6), the CDR3 was missing, or the read contained stop codons, out-of-frame junctions, or ambiguous translated residues. V3J clonotypes were defined as sequences sharing an identical inferred V gene, J gene, and CDR3 amino acid sequence. To compute the percentage overlap between repertoires, the number of shared unique clonotypes was divided by the size of the smaller repertoire. Richness of each repertoire was evaluated using RTK rarefaction, the Chao1 estimator, and Recon v2.1 estimates of unobserved clonotypes. For all TCRbeta clonotypes obtained by the gDNA method from a handful of donors, generation probabilities were computed with OLGA. TCRdb mirrors the immuneACCESS table, restricted to in-frame sequences. Some clones are absent from its copies; in checked studies, under half trace to an unresolved V gene, and the reason for the others is unknown. The V and J calls and clone size are taken from that table; D and trimming were inferred from the DNA. The sample table contains roughly 1,600,000 clones; only one count was recorded for about 98.5% of them. Around 0.33% of the sample is taken by the ten largest.

The sample belongs to a study of shared clonotypes between healthy human individuals (dated by TCRdb to about 2020). Study-level background: A couple of women and a few men aged 18 to 49 years were included in the cohort. For each donor, CD4 naive and CD4 memory were each given three plates, CD8 naive was given two plates, and CD8 memory was given one plate. To estimate repertoire size and how much clonotypes are shared between individuals, the study performed deep sequencing of blood TCR repertoires from roughly five healthy adults. To increase sequencing depth and limit assay-specific biases, TCR repertoire library preparation and sequencing were carried out by different laboratories using diverse techniques. Between about 0.85 and 9.5 billion PBMCs per donor were obtained by leukapheresis. Points the paper makes about the study in general: Across four donors, around 5% of naive CD4, 3% to 4% of naive CD8, around 2.1% of memory CD4, and approximately 0.42% of memory CD8 clonotypes were shared. The genetic and exposure-history diversity represented was limited by the small number of donors. Sampling was restricted to blood, and TCR repertoires in tissue are likely to differ from TCR repertoires in blood. Compared with non-shared clonotypes, clonotypes shared by all four sorted-subset donors had higher generation probabilities. Incomplete sequencing was indicated by rarefaction of sorted-subset datasets, despite the large sequencing depth. Based on pairwise subsampling, the degree of clonotype sharing among donors was expected to be affected by sequencing depth. Naive subsets generally had larger estimated clonotype richness than memory subsets did.

Sequencing was carried out using naive CD4+ T cells sorted from blood. The cell subset or site label corresponds to: CD45RA+ positively selected. This clonotype originated in a man between 25 and 39 years old in good health.

The CDR3 reads as follows: CASSTGLIQPQHF. The DNA is TGCGCCAGCAGCACAGGACTAATTCAGCCCCAGCATTTT. The V and J segments used are TRBV4-1 and TRBJ1-5; TRBD1 is possibly the D segment (5 matching bases). Relative to germline, V is 5 bases shorter and J is 6 bases shorter, with 11 bases between their ends. Reading from cysteine to phenylalanine, the CDR3 counts 13 amino acids. CDR3 DNA only is kept here, 39 bases in frame from base 1. In the germline V gene, CDR1 corresponds to MGHRA and CDR2 to YSYEKL.